This entry features one T cell receptor beta chain sequence. The sample contains more than one DNA sequence encoding this CDR3. Authors' analysis steps: Quantification of nucleated cells was approximated via reference gene primer amplification. Measured with immunoSEQ multiplex PCR; TCRdb has only the in-frame clones, and not every one. That table is the source of V, J and clone size, and D and trimming were worked out from the DNA. This repertoire shows about 270,000 clones, 82% found once; its top ten account for 3.1%. This specimen belongs to a study of blood T cell repertoires in COVID-19. Overall study: Acute and convalescent COVID-19 specimens originated in the United States, Italy and Spain. T cells, B-cell-depleted T cells, or PBMCs provided the cDNA or gDNA that served as material.

This CDR3 has 14 amino acids. V gave up 4 bases and J gave up 3 bases, with 10 bases separating them. Germline CDR1 and CDR2: LNHDA and SQIVND (reference sequence). The V call is TRBV19, the J call TRBJ2-1; tentatively, D is TRBD2 (7 bases). The clonotype originates from a woman aged 18-30 years with acute or convalescent COVID-19. The sample taken for sequencing was peripheral blood. CDR3 sequence (DNA): TGTGCCAGTAGTAAGGGGGGGGACTACAATGAGCAGTTCTTC. Its protein is CASSKGGDYNEQFF. Full variable domain (missing parts from reference TRBV19 and TRBJ2-1): DGGITQSPKYLFRKEGQNVTLSCEQNLNHDAMYWYRQDPGQGLRLIYYSQIVNDFQKGDIAEGYSVSREKKESFPLTVTSAQKNPTAFYLCASSKGGDYNEQFFGPGTRLTVL.